The entry below describes one T cell receptor beta chain. Healthy bone marrow donors made up the cohort. Germline-derived CDR1 and CDR2 are MNHEY and SVGAGI. The CDR3 is 14 residues long. Germline trimming cut 0 bases from V and 10 bases from J; bases unmatched to any gene: 6. Both 60 Vbeta primers and 13 Jbeta primers went into the PCR. TCRdb keeps only in-frame clones here, not all; method: immunoSEQ multiplex PCR. This sample carries roughly 98,000 clones, around two thirds of them seen once, and the ten largest clones take 5% to 6.5%. The record originates from a study of cytomegalovirus exposure and HLA in healthy donors. Study as a whole: Within the Caucasian-associated ancestry cluster were around 81% of the roughly 430 genotyped donors.

The chain is built from TRBV6-5 and TRBJ1-1, with 9 bases matching TRBD1. The specimen sequenced was PBMCs. The clonotype was recovered from a woman aged 25 to 39 in good health and CMV-seropositive. The chain's CDR3 is CASSYSPGQGRAFF. For the CDR3, the DNA is TGTGCCAGCAGTTACTCCCCGGGACAGGGTAGAGCTTTCTTT.